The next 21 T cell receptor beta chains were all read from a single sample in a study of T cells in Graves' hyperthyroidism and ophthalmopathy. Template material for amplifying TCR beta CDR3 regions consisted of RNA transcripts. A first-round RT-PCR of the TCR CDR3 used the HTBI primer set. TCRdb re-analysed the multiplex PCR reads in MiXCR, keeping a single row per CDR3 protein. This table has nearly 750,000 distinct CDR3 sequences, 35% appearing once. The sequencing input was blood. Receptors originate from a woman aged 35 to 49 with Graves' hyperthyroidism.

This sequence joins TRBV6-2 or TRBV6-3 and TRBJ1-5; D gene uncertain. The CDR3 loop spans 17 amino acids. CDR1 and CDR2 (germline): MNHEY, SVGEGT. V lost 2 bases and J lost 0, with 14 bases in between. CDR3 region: CASSYDFRGGSNQPQHF. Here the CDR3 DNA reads TGTGCCAGCAGTTACGATTTTCGGGGAGGTAGCAATCAGCCCCAGCATTTT.

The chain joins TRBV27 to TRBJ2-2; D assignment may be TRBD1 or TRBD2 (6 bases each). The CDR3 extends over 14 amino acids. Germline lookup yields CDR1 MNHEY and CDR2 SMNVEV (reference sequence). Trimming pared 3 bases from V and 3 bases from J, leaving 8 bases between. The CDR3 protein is CASSFGGHTGELFF. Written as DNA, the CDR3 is TGTGCCAGCAGTTTCGGGGGCCACACCGGGGAGCTGTTTTTT.

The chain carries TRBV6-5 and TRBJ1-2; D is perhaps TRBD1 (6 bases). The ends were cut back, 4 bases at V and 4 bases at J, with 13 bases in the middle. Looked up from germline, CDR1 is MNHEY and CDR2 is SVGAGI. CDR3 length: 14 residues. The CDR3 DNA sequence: TGTGCCAGCAGTTTGGCAGGGGATATCTATGGCTACACCTTC. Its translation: CASSLAGDIYGYTF.

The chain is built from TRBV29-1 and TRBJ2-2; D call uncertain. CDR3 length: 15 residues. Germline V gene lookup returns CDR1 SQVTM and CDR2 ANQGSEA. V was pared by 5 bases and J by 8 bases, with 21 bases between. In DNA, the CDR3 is TGCAGCGTTCCGAGCTCCCTCGGAGCCGTAGGGGAGCTGTTTTTT. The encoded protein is CSVPSSLGAVGELFF.

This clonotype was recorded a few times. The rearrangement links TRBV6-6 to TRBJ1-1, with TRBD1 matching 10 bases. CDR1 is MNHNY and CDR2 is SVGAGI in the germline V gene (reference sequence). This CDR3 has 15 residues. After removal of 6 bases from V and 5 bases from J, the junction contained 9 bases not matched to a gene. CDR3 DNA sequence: TGTGCCAGCAGCCCAAGGACAGGGGGTTGGACTGAAGCTTTCTTT. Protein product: CASSPRTGGWTEAFF.

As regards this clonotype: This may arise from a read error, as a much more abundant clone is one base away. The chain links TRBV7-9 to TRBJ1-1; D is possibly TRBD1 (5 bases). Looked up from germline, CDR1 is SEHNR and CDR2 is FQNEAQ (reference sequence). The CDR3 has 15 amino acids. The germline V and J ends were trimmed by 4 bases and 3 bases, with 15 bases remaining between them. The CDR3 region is CASSSRQLLDTEAFF. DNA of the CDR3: TGTGCCAGCAGCTCACGACAGCTTTTGGACACTGAAGCTTTCTTT.

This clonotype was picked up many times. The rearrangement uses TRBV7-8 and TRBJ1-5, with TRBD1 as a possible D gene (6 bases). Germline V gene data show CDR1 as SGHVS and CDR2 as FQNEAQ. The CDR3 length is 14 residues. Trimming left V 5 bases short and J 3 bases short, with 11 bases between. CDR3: CASSPTGHNQPQHF. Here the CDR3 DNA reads TGTGCCAGCAGCCCCACAGGGCACAATCAGCCCCAGCATTTT.

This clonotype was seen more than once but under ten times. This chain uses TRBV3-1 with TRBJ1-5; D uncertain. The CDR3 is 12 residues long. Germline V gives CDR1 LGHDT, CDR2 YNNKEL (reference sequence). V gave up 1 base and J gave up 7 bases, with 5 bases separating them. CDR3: CASSQGIQPQHF. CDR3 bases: TGTGCCAGCAGCCAAGGGATACAGCCCCAGCATTTT.

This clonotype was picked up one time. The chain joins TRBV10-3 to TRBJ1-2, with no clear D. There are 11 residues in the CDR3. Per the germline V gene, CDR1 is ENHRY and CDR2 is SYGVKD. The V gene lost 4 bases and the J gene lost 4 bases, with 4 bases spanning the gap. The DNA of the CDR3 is TGTGCCATCAGTGTCCGCTATGGCTACACCTTC. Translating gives CAISVRYGYTF.

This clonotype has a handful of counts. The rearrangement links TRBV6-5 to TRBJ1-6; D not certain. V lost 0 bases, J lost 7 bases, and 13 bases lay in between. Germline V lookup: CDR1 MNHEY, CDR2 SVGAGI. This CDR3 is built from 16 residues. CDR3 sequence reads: CASSYSIGRANSPLHF. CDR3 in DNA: TGTGCCAGCAGTTACTCGATTGGCCGGGCGAATTCACCCCTCCACTTT.

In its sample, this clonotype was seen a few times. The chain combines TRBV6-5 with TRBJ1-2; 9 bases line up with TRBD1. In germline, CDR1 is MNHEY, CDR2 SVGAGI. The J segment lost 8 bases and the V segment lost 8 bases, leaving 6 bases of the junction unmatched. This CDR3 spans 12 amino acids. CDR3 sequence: CASRDRVRGYTF. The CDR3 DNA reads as TGTGCCAGCCGGGACAGGGTGAGGGGCTACACCTTC.

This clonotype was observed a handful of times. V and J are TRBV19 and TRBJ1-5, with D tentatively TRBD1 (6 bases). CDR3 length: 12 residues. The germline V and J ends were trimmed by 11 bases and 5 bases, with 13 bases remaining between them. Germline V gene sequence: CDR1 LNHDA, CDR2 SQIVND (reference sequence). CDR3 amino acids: CASGGRDQPQHF. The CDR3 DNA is TGTGCCTCGGGGGGGCGGGATCAGCCCCAGCATTTT.

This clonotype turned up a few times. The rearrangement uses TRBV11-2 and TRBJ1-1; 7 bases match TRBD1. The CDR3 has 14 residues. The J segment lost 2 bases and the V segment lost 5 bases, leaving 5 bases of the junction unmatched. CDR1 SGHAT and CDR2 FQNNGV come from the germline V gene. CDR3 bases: TGTGCCAGCAGCCGATACAGGGGCAACACTGAAGCTTTCTTT. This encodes CASSRYRGNTEAFF. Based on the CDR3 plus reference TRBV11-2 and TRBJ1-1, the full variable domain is EAGVAQSPRYKIIEKRQSVAFWCNPISGHATLYWYQQILGQGPKLLIQFQNNGVVDDSQLPKDRFSAERLKGVDSTLKIQPAKLEDSAVYLCASSRYRGNTEAFFGQGTRLTVV.

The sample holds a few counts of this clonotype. In DNA, the CDR3 is TGTGCCAGCAGCCAGCCAGGACGAGGTGATTATGGCTACACCTTC. This gives the protein CASSQPGRGDYGYTF. V usage is TRBV14 and J usage is TRBJ1-2; no clear D gene. The length of the CDR3 is 15 residues. CDR1 is SGHDN and CDR2 is FVKESK in the germline V gene. The V gene lost 3 bases and the J gene lost 5 bases, with 16 bases spanning the gap.

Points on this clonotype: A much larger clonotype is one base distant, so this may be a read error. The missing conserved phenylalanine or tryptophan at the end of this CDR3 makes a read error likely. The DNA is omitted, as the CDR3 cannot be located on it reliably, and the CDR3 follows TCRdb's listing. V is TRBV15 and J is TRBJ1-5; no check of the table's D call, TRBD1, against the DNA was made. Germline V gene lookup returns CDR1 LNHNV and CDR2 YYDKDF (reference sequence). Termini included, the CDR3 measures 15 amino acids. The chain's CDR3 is CATSRRTGEVMPRHL.

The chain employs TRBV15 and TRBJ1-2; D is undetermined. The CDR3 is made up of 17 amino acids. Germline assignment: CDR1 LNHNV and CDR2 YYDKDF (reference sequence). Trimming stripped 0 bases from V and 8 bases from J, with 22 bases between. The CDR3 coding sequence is TGTGCCACCAGCAGAGATCTGACGGCCTATTCTTCGGGGGGCTACACCTTC. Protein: CATSRDLTAYSSGGYTF.

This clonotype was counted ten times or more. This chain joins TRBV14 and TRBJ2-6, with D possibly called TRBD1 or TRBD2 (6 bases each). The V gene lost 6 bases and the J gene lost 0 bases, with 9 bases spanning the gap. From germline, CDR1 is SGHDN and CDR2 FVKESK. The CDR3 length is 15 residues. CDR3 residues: CASRRDNSGANVLTF. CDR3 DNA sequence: TGTGCCAGCAGGCGGGACAACTCTGGGGCCAACGTCCTGACTTTC.

The DNA for the CDR3 is TGTGCCAGCAGCCCTAGACAGGGACCATACGAGCAGTACTTC. Translation: CASSPRQGPYEQYF. This chain uses TRBV7-2 with TRBJ2-7; 7 bases map to TRBD1. Trimming at V came to 5 bases and at J to 4 bases, leaving 8 bases not matched to a gene. The CDR3 runs 14 residues. The V gene's germline CDR1 is SGHTA and CDR2 FQGNSA. Drawing the rest from reference TRBV7-2 and TRBJ2-7, the complete variable domain is GAGVSQSPSNKVTEKGKDVELRCDPISGHTALYWYRQSLGQGLEFLIYFQGNSAPDKSGLPSDRFSAERTGGSVSTLTIQRTQQEDSAVYLCASSPRQGPYEQYFGPGTRLTVT.

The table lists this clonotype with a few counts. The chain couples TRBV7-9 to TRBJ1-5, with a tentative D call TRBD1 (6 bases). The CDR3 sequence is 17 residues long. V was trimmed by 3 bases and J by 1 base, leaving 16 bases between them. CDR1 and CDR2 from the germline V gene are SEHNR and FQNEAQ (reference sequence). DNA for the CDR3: TGTGCCAGCAGCTTGGACGGGGGCAGGTGGAGCAATCAGCCCCAGCATTTT. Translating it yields CASSLDGGRWSNQPQHF.

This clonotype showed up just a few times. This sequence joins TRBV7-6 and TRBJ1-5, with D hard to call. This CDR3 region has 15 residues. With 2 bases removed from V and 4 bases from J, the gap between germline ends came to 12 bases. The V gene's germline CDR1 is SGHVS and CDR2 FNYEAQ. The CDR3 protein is CASSLRYGVNQPQHF. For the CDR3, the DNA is TGTGCCAGCAGCTTACGCTATGGGGTAAATCAGCCCCAGCATTTT.

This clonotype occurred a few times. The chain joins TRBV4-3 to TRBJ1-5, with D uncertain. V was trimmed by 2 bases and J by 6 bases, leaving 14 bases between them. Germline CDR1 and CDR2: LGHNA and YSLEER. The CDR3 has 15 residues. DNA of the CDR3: TGCGCCAGCAGCCAATCGGGCCTCCCGGGTCAGCCCCAGCATTTT. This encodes CASSQSGLPGQPQHF.